This T cell receptor beta chain was profiled in a study of blood T cells in healthy people across ages. The CDR3 covers 17 residues. After removal of 4 bases from V and 2 bases from J, the junction contained 6 bases not matched to a gene. Germline-derived CDR1 and CDR2 are LGHNA and YNFKEQ. A second roughly 7 to 11 cycle PCR used barcoded and J-beta primers. From the 5' RACE reads, TCRdb called clonotypes with MiXCR, one entry per CDR3 protein. This table holds about 1.4 million distinct CDR3 sequences, approximately 59% found once. Input material: blood. V is TRBV4-2 and J is TRBJ2-2; 11 positions agree with TRBD2. The sequence came from a man between 18 and 29 years old in good health. The CDR3: CASSRGLAGLNTGELFF. The DNA for the CDR3 is TGTGCCAGCAGCCGAGGACTAGCGGGTCTCAACACCGGGGAGCTGTTTTTT.